This T cell receptor (beta chain) derives from a study of identical twins. General study points: Excess twin sharing in beta out-of-frame sequences was weaker. Within cord blood, abundant beta clonotypes carried fewer insertions, but memory repertoires showed no such trend.

This clonotype showed up just a few times. Its cognate antigen is unknown. A junction boundary mismatches the germline segment, possibly from a read error. The CDR3 contains 15 residues. Germline V CDR1 and CDR2: SSHAT, FNYEAQ (reference sequence). Every donor was a healthy Caucasian. A universal primer site was added by template switching, and unique molecular identifiers were carried by the cDNA. TCRdb fed the 5' RACE reads into MiXCR, producing one record per CDR3 protein. The table has 350,000 to 450,000 distinct CDR3 sequences, under 20% seen once. The TCR was taken from a man aged 45 to 65 in good health. This chain connects TRBV7-7 to TRBJ2-3; 11 bases align to TRBD2. Specimen: naive T cells sorted from blood. The chain's CDR3 is CASSPRLAGTDTQYF. CDR3 coding DNA: TGTGCTAGCAGCCCCAGACTAGCGGGGACAGATACGCAGTATTTT. The variable domain in full, completed from reference TRBV7-7 and TRBJ2-3, reads GAGVSQSPRYKVTKRGQDVTLRCDPISSHATLYWYQQALGQGPEFLTYFNYEAQPDKSGLPSDRFSAERPEGSISTLTIQRTEQRDSAMYRCASSPRLAGTDTQYFGPGTRLTVL.